The clone carrying this T cell receptor beta chain was counted a single time. Its antigen is not identified. This sample is part of a study of T cell repertoires in cytomegalovirus infection. V was cut by 3 bases and J by 13 bases, with 15 bases left in between. The CDR3 spans 12 residues. Germline CDR1 reads MDHEN; CDR2 reads SYDVKM. TCRdb redid the calling of the reads with MiXCR, one entry per CDR3 protein. This sample yields roughly 570,000 distinct CDR3 sequences, of which approximately 40% are seen a single time; 48% belongs to the top ten. The source is a human donor in good health (CMV status not recorded). Some clones in this sample may be carry-over from other donors' samples. Sequences were derived from cultured PBMCs, sampled from culture after CMV antigen stimulation. The V gene is TRBV28, the J gene TRBJ2-5, with a weak D call TRBD1 (5 bases). CDR3 bases: TGTGCCAGCAGTTTGATTGGGGCGCCCCCGTACTTC. It yields the protein CASSLIGAPPYF.